A single T cell receptor beta chain is shown here with its context. This specimen belongs to a study of blood T cell repertoires in COVID-19. The protocol was immunoSEQ multiplex PCR, while the TCRdb copy is restricted to in-frame clones and leaves out a portion. The profile shows roughly 310,000 clones, under 90% of them singletons. Trimming shortened V by 3 bases and J by 14 bases, and 20 bases separated the two germline ends. The germline V gene has CDR1 MNHEY and CDR2 SMNVEV (reference sequence). CDR3 size: 14 residues. The sequence derives from a woman under 40 with COVID-19, enrolled during active disease. Sequencing was done on a sample of peripheral blood. The chain recombines TRBV27 with TRBJ2-1; weak D call: TRBD1 (6 bases). In DNA form, the CDR3 reads TGTGCCAGCAGTTTGGGACACTCTCCGGGCTCCGAGTTCTTC. Its translation is CASSLGHSPGSEFF.